Listed here are 17 T cell receptor beta chains from one sample, sequenced in a study of blood T cell repertoires in COVID-19. Only in-frame clones appear in the TCRdb table, and some are missing; sequencing was by immunoSEQ multiplex PCR. The sample has around 280,000 clones; around 90% are singletons. The sample taken for sequencing was PBMCs or T cells enriched from blood (not recorded which). The receptors stem from a woman aged 35 to 49 who had recovered from COVID-19.

The V gene is TRBV5-5, the J gene TRBJ2-3; 13 positions agree with TRBD2. CDR1 SGHKS and CDR2 YYEKEE come from the germline V gene (reference sequence). V shed 0 bases, J shed 4 bases, and the junction held 8 bases outside the gene matches. The CDR3 is made up of 18 amino acids. The CDR3: CASSLDGLAGAAADTQYF. The CDR3 DNA reads TGTGCCAGCAGCTTGGATGGACTAGCGGGGGCTGCCGCAGATACGCAGTATTTT. The whole variable domain, filled in from reference TRBV5-5 and TRBJ2-3, reads DAGVTQSPTHLIKTRGQQVTLRCSPISGHKSVSWYQQVLGQGPQFIFQYYEKEERGRGNFPDRFSARQFPNYSSELNVNALLLGDSALYLCASSLDGLAGAAADTQYFGPGTRLTVL.

This CDR3 reads CASSGGLAEFTDTQYF. The CDR3 DNA is TGCGCCAGCAGCGGGGGACTAGCGGAGTTCACAGATACGCAGTATTTT. This chain uses TRBV5-1 with TRBJ2-3; 11 bases are shared with TRBD2. CDR1 and CDR2 (germline): SGHRS, YFSETQ. There are 16 residues in the CDR3. V shed 4 bases, J shed 2 bases, and the junction held 6 bases outside the gene matches.

The genes are TRBV7-3 and TRBJ2-4, with 11 bases fitting TRBD2. Germline V gene sequence: CDR1 SGHTA, CDR2 FQGTGA. Losses at the gene ends were 5 bases for V and 5 bases for J; bases not matched to a gene: 5. The CDR3 totals 15 residues. This CDR3 is CASSAGSGRENIQYF. Written as DNA, the CDR3 is TGTGCCAGCAGCGCAGGTAGCGGGAGGGAAAACATTCAGTACTTC.

This clone was found once. This sequence joins TRBV5-1 and TRBJ1-1; 11 bases map to TRBD1. Germline CDR1 SGHRS, CDR2 YFSETQ. The CDR3 contains 15 residues. The V segment lost 4 bases and the J segment 6 bases; nucleotides outside the gene matches: 8. The CDR3 protein is CASSATGQGEPEAFF. DNA of the CDR3: TGCGCCAGCAGCGCCACGGGACAGGGGGAACCTGAAGCTTTCTTT.

This clone was observed a few times. This sequence joins TRBV29-1 and TRBJ1-1; D not resolved. The V gene lost 4 bases and the J gene lost 0 bases, with 12 bases spanning the gap. The CDR3 contains 14 residues. Looked up from germline, CDR1 is SQVTM and CDR2 is ANQGSEA. Here the CDR3 DNA reads TGCAGCGTTGCCAGACTGGCATTGAACACTGAAGCTTTCTTT. Translation gives CSVARLALNTEAFF.

This clone occurred once. This chain links TRBV28 with TRBJ2-7; 10 bases fit TRBD2. The V and J ends lost 8 bases and 3 bases, in that order; junction bases with no gene match: 10. Germline CDR1 reads MDHEN; CDR2 reads SYDVKM. The CDR3 extends over 15 amino acids. This CDR3 is CASGASGRVGYEQYF. The CDR3 coding sequence is TGTGCCAGCGGGGCTAGCGGGAGAGTGGGCTACGAGCAGTACTTC.

This rearrangement joins TRBV7-9 to TRBJ2-5; tentatively, D is TRBD2 (5 bases). V was pared by 4 bases and J by 5 bases, with 23 bases between. This CDR3 has 17 residues. Germline V gene sequence: CDR1 SEHNR, CDR2 FQNEAQ (reference sequence). In DNA, the CDR3 is TGTGCCAGCAGCTACCGAGGGAGTCCCCAATTTCGGGAGACCCAGTACTTC. Its translation: CASSYRGSPQFRETQYF.

This chain links TRBV28 with TRBJ2-4; the D gene is possibly TRBD2 (6 bases). Trimming pared 2 bases from V and 8 bases from J, leaving 13 bases between. The CDR3 loop spans 14 amino acids. Germline CDR1 is MDHEN and CDR2 is SYDVKM. The CDR3 spells CASSLDGSIDIQYF. As DNA, the CDR3 is TGTGCCAGCAGTTTAGACGGGAGTATCGACATTCAGTACTTC. Variable domain in full (rest from reference TRBV28 and TRBJ2-4): DVKVTQSSRYLVKRTGEKVFLECVQDMDHENMFWYRQDPGLGLRLIYFSYDVKMKEKGDIPEGYSVSREKKERFSLILESASTNQTSMYLCASSLDGSIDIQYFGAGTRLSVL.

This chain connects TRBV11-3 to TRBJ2-2, with a tentative D call TRBD2 (5 bases). The CDR3 contains 15 residues. V lost 5 bases and J lost 6, with 16 bases in between. The germline CDR1 and CDR2 sequences are SGHNT and YENEEA. The CDR3 region has the DNA TGTGCCAGCAGCCCCCCTGGCGGCGGGCCCGGGGAGCTGTTTTTT. Residues: CASSPPGGGPGELFF.

The chain couples TRBV13 to TRBJ2-1; 10 bases match TRBD2. Losses at the gene ends were 5 bases for V and 8 bases for J; bases not matched to a gene: 9. Germline CDR1 PRHDT, CDR2 FYEKMQ (reference sequence). The CDR3 runs 15 residues. The chain's CDR3 is CASSPGASGSDEQFF. The DNA of the CDR3 is TGTGCCAGCAGCCCCGGTGCTAGCGGGAGTGATGAGCAGTTCTTC.

This clone has a single count. This chain joins TRBV9 and TRBJ1-4, with D hard to call. V was shortened by 8 bases and J by 2 bases, with 10 bases between the two germline ends. CDR3 length: 13 residues. Germline lookup yields CDR1 SGDLS and CDR2 YYNGEE. CDR3 in amino acids: CASGGLTNEKLFF. In DNA, the CDR3 is TGTGCCAGTGGCGGGCTGACTAATGAAAAACTGTTTTTT.

The gene calls are TRBV19 and TRBJ1-4; D is uncertain. The CDR3 has 15 amino acids. Germline V gene lookup returns CDR1 LNHDA and CDR2 SQIVND (reference sequence). V lost 7 bases and J 8 bases, leaving 20 bases between the germline ends. CDR3 loop: CASTRSPDSGEKLFF. The CDR3 DNA follows: TGTGCCAGTACTCGCAGCCCGGACTCCGGGGAAAAACTGTTTTTT.

There are many counts of this clone. V usage is TRBV28 and J usage is TRBJ2-1, with 7 bases identical to TRBD2. V was pared by 3 bases and J by 4 bases, with 6 bases of the junction left unmatched. This CDR3 comprises 15 residues. Germline CDR1 and CDR2: MDHEN and SYDVKM. Written as DNA, the CDR3 is TGTGCCAGCAGTTTGCTCGGGAGGCGTTACAATGAGCAGTTCTTC. It yields the protein CASSLLGRRYNEQFF.

The chain links TRBV24-1 to TRBJ1-2; 10 positions agree with TRBD1. Germline V lookup: CDR1 KGHDR, CDR2 SFDVKD. The CDR3 contains 15 residues. J lost 3 bases, V lost 4 bases, and 4 bases had no gene match. This CDR3 is CATSESTGGDYGYTF. The CDR3 DNA follows: TGTGCCACCAGTGAATCGACAGGGGGCGACTATGGCTACACCTTC.

The rearrangement links TRBV7-8 to TRBJ1-5; D ambiguous. Germline V gives CDR1 SGHVS, CDR2 FQNEAQ. The CDR3 runs 14 residues. V was trimmed by 7 bases and J by 6 bases, leaving 16 bases between them. The CDR3: CASTPGGSGQPQHF. In nucleotides, the CDR3 is TGTGCCAGCACCCCGGGAGGGAGCGGTCAGCCCCAGCATTTT. Supplemented by reference TRBV7-8 and TRBJ1-5, the full variable domain reads GAGVSQSPRYKVAKRGQDVALRCDPISGHVSLFWYQQALGQGPEFLTYFQNEAQLDKSGLPSDRFFAERPEGSVSTLKIQRTQQEDSAVYLCASTPGGSGQPQHFGDGTRLSIL.

Concerning this clone itself: The sample contains more than one DNA sequence encoding this CDR3. J is TRBJ2-5 and V is TRBV27; unclear D gene. The CDR3 totals 13 residues. V was clipped by 2 bases and J by 1 base, with 5 bases between them. CDR1 and CDR2 (germline): MNHEY, SMNVEV (reference sequence). CDR3 region: CASSLAVQETQYF. In nucleotides, the CDR3 is TGTGCCAGCAGTTTAGCGGTCCAAGAGACCCAGTACTTC.

CDR3 bases: TGTGCCAGCAGCCAAGCGGAGGGGCGGGAAAAACTGTTTTTT. Amino acid sequence: CASSQAEGREKLFF. The V and J genes are TRBV3-1 (or the pseudogene TRBV3-2) and TRBJ1-4, with a tentative D call TRBD1 (5 bases). This CDR3 is 14 amino acids long. Trimming pared 1 base from V and 8 bases from J, leaving 11 bases between. The germline gives CDR1 LGHDT, CDR2 YNNKEL (reference sequence).